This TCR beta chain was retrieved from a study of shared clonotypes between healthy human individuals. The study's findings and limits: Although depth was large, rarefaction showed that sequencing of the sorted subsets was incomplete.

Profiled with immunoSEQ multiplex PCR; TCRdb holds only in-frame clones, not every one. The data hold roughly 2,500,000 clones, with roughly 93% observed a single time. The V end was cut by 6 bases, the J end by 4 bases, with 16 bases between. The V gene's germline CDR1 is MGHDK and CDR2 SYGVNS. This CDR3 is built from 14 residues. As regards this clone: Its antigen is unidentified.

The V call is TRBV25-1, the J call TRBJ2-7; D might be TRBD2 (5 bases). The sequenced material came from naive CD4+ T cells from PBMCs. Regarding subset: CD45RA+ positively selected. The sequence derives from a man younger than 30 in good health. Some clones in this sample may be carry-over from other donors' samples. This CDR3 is CASRPAGKLYEQYF. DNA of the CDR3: TGTGCCAGCAGGCCCGCCGGGAAACTGTACGAGCAGTACTTC.